This T cell receptor beta chain was retrieved from a study of glioma-infiltrating T cells. TCR alpha and beta CDR3 regions were amplified from RNA using iRepertoire nested multiplex PCR. TCRdb re-called the multiplex PCR reads through MiXCR, storing one row per CDR3 protein. The sample yields 170,000 or so distinct CDR3 sequences, more than 35% seen once. The CDR3 extends over 15 amino acids. Per the germline V gene, CDR1 is SNHLY and CDR2 is FYNNEI. V shed 4 bases and J shed 5 bases, with 15 bases lying between them. Findings and caveats of the study: Gliomas, especially low-grade, showed above-expected tissue-blood divergence; non-neoplastic patients showed below.

To note about this clonotype: The antigen remains unidentified.

The TCR sequence derives from a human donor with low-grade glioma or glioblastoma, undergoing nonglioma brain surgery, or in good health (not recorded which). Source material: glioma tissue, nonneoplastic brain tissue, or PBMCs (not recorded which). The genes are TRBV2 and TRBJ2-1; possibly TRBD2 for D (6 bases). CDR3 DNA sequence: TGTGCCAGCAGTGGTGGGACTGCAAGAAACAATGAGCAGTTCTTC. This translates into CASSGGTARNNEQFF. The whole variable domain, filled in from reference TRBV2 and TRBJ2-1, reads EPEVTQTPSHQVTQMGQEVILRCVPISNHLYFYWYRQILGQKVEFLVSFYNNEISEKSEIFDDQFSVERPDGSNFTLKIRSTKLEDSAMYFCASSGGTARNNEQFFGPGTRLTVL.